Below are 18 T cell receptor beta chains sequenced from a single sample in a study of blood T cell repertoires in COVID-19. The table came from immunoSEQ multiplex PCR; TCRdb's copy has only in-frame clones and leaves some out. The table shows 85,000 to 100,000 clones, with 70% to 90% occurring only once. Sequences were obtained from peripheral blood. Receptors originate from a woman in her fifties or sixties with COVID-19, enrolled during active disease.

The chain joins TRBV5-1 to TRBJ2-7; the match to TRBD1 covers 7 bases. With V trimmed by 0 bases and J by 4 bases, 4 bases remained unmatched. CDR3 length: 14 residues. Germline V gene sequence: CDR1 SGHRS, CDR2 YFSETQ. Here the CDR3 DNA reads TGCGCCAGCAGCTTGGCAGGGGGTCGTTACGAGCAGTACTTC. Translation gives CASSLAGGRYEQYF.

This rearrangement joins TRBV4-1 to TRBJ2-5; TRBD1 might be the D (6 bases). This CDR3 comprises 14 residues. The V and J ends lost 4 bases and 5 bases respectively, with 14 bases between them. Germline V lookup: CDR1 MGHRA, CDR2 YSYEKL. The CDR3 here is CASSLGTNWETQYF. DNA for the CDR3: TGCGCCAGCAGCCTTGGGACAAATTGGGAGACCCAGTACTTC.

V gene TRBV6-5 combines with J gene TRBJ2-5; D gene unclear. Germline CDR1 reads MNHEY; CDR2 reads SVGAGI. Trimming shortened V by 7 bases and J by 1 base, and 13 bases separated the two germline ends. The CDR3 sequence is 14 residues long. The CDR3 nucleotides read TGTGCCAGCACCAAAACGAGGAGCCAAGAGACCCAGTACTTC. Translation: CASTKTRSQETQYF.

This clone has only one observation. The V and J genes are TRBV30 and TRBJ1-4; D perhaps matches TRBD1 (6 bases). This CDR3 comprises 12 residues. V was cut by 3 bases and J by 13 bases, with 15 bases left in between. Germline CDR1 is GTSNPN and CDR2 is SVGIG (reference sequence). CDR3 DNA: TGTGCCTGGAGAACAGGGTTAAGGACACTGTTTTTT. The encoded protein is CAWRTGLRTLFF.

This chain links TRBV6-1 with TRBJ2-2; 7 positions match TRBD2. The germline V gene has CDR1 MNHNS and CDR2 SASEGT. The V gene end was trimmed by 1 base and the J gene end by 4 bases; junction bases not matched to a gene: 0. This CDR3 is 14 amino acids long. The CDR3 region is CASSEGTSTGELFF. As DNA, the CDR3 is TGTGCCAGCAGTGAAGGGACTAGCACCGGGGAGCTGTTTTTT.

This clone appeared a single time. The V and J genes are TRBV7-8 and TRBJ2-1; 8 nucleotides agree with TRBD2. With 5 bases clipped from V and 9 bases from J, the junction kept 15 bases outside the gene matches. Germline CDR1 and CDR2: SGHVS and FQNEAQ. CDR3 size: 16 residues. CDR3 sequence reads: CASSPRAGRGVFEQFF. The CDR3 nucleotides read TGTGCCAGCAGCCCTAGGGCGGGGCGGGGGGTTTTTGAGCAGTTCTTC.

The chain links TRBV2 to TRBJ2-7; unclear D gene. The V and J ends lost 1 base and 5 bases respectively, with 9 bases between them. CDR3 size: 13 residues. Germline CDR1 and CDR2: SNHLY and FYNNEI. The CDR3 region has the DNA TGTGCCAGCAGTGAAGGTCTTTCCCACGAGCAGTACTTC. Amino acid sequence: CASSEGLSHEQYF.

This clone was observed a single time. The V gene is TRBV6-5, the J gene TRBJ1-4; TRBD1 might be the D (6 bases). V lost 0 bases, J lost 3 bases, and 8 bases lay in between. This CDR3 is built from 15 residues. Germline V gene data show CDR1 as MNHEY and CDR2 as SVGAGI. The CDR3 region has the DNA TGTGCCAGCAGTTACTCCGGACAGTCTAATGAAAAACTGTTTTTT. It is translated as CASSYSGQSNEKLFF.

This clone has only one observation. CDR3 DNA sequence: TGTGCCAGCTCACCTGGACAGGGGGATTCACCCCTCCACTTT. Protein product: CASSPGQGDSPLHF. V usage is TRBV18 and J usage is TRBJ1-6, with 10 bases lining up with TRBD1. Trimming removed 3 bases from V and 8 bases from J; junction bases left unmatched: 1. This CDR3 is 14 amino acids long. Germline loops: CDR1 KGHSH, CDR2 LQKENI. Full variable domain (remainder filled in from reference TRBV18 and TRBJ1-6): NAGVMQNPRHLVRRRGQEARLRCSPMKGHSHVYWYRQLPEEGLKFMVYLQKENIIDESGMPKERFSAEFPKEGPSILRIQQVVRGDSAAYFCASSPGQGDSPLHFGNGTRLTVT.

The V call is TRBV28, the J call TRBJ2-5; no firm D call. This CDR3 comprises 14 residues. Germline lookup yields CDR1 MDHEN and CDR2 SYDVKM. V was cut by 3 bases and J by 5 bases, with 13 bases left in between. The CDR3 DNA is TGTGCCAGCAGTTTGTTTTTGCTTAGCGAGACCCAGTACTTC. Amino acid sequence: CASSLFLLSETQYF.

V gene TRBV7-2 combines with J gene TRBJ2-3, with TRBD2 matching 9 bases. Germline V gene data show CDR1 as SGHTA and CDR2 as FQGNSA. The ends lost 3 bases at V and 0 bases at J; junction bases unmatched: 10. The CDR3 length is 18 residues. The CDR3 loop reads CASSLLLAGGPSTDTQYF. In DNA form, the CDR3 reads TGTGCCAGCAGCTTGTTGCTTGCGGGGGGGCCTAGCACAGATACGCAGTATTTT.

CDR3 DNA sequence: TGTGCCAGCAGCGGTACTAGCGGCGGTTACAATGAGCAGTTCTTC. Amino acid sequence: CASSGTSGGYNEQFF. This chain uses TRBV11-3 with TRBJ2-1, with 8 nucleotides matching TRBD2. With 5 bases clipped from V and 4 bases from J, the junction kept 7 bases outside the gene matches. CDR1 is SGHNT, CDR2 YENEEA, per germline. The length of the CDR3 is 15 residues.

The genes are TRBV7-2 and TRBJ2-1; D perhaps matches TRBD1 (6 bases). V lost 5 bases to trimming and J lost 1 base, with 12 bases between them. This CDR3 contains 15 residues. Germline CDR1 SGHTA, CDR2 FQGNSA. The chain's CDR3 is CASSLRGGSYNEQFF. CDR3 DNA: TGTGCCAGCAGCCTCAGGGGTGGGTCCTACAATGAGCAGTTCTTC. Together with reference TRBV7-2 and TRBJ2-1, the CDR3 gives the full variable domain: GAGVSQSPSNKVTEKGKDVELRCDPISGHTALYWYRQSLGQGLEFLIYFQGNSAPDKSGLPSDRFSAERTGGSVSTLTIQRTQQEDSAVYLCASSLRGGSYNEQFFGPGTRLTVL.

The CDR3 nucleotides are TGTGCCAGCAGCGGACCCAGGGAAAGCAATCAGCCCCAGCATTTT. This encodes CASSGPRESNQPQHF. The rearrangement joins TRBV7-9 to TRBJ1-5, with D perhaps matching TRBD1 (5 bases). The germline V gene has CDR1 SEHNR and CDR2 FQNEAQ (reference sequence). V was shortened by 5 bases and J by 1 base, with 12 bases between the two germline ends. The CDR3 has 15 amino acids.

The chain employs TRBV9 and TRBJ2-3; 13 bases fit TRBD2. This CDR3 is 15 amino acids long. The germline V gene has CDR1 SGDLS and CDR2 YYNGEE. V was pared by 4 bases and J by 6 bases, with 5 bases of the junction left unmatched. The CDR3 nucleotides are TGTGCCAGCAGCTCCCAACTAGCGGGGGGGGATACGCAGTATTTT. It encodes CASSSQLAGGDTQYF.

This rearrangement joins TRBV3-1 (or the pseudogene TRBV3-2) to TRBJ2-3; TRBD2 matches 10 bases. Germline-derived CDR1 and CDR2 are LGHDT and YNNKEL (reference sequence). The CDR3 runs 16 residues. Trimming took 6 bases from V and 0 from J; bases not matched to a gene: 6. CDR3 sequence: CASSRLAGASTDTQYF. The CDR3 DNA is TGTGCCAGCAGTCGTCTAGCGGGGGCTAGCACAGATACGCAGTATTTT.

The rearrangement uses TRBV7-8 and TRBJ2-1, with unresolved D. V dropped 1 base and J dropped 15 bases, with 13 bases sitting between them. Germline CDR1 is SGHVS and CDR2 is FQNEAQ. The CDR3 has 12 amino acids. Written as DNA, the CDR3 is TGTGCCAGCAGCTTAGAATCCGCCAGGTCGTTCTTC. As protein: CASSLESARSFF.

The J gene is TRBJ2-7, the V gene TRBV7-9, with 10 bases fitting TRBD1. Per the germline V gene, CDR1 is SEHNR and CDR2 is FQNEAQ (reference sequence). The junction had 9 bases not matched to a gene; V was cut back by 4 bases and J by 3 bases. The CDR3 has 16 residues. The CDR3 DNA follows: TGTGCCAGCAGCTCGGTGGACAGGGGGGAGGACTACGAGCAGTACTTC. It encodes CASSSVDRGEDYEQYF. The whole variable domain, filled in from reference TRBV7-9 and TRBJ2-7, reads DTGVSQNPRHKITKRGQNVTFRCDPISEHNRLYWYRQTLGQGPEFLTYFQNEAQLEKSRLLSDRFSAERPKGSFSTLEIQRTEQGDSAMYLCASSSVDRGEDYEQYFGPGTRLTVT.